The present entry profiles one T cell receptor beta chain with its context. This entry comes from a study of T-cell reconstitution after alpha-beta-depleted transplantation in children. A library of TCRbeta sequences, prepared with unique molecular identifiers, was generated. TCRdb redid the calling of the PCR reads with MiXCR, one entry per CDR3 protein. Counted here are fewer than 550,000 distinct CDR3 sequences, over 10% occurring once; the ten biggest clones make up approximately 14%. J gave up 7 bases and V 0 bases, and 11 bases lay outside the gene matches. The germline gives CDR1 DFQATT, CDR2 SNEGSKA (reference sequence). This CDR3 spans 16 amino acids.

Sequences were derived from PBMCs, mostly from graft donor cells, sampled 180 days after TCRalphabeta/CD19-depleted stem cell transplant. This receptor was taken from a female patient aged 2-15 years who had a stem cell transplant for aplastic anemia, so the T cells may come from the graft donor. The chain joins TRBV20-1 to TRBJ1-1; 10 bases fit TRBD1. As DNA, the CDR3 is TGCAGTGCTAGAGATGAACCCGGGACAGGGGAAAGTGAAGCTTTCTTT. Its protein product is CSARDEPGTGESEAFF.